These 4 T cell receptor beta chains were sequenced from one sample in a study of lung T cells in sarcoidosis with Löfgren's syndrome. One entry per CDR3 protein, called by TCRdb with MiXCR from the reads. Of roughly 63,000 distinct CDR3 sequences listed, less than 25% are singletons. Material: CD4+ T cells from PBMCs. Receptor source: a human donor with sarcoidosis (Löfgren's syndrome or another form), or a control subject (not recorded which).

A note on this clonotype: A much larger clonotype is one base distant, so this may be a read error. The chain uses TRBV7-8 and TRBJ2-1; D is unresolved. The CDR3 is 13 residues long. Germline loops: CDR1 SGHVS, CDR2 FQNEAQ. CDR3: CASSLAPYNDQFF. The CDR3 coding sequence is TGTGCCAGCAGCTTAGCGCCTTACAATGATCAGTTCTTC.

The rearrangement uses TRBV5-1 and TRBJ2-3; 8 bases match TRBD2. CDR3 size: 19 residues. The V gene's germline CDR1 is SGHRS and CDR2 YFSETQ. V shed 4 bases, J shed 0 bases, and the junction held 16 bases outside the gene matches. CDR3 DNA: TGCGCCAGCAGCCCCGCAGGAGCGGGGGCAAACCCTAGCACAGATACGCAGTATTTT. As protein: CASSPAGAGANPSTDTQYF.

Of note for this clonotype: Compared with germline, one end of the junction differs, possibly owing to a read error. This chain uses TRBV14 with TRBJ2-1, with 10 nucleotides matching TRBD2. CDR3 size: 17 residues. From germline, CDR1 is SGHDN and CDR2 FVKESK. The CDR3 DNA sequence: TGTGCCAGCAGATATGGGACTAGCGTAAGCTCCTGCAATGAGCAGTTCTTC. This codes for CASRYGTSVSSCNEQFF.

Concerning this clonotype: At one of its ends the junction is not consistent with the germline gene, which may arise from a read error. The CDR3 here is CASSPTGEEAQYF. In DNA form, the CDR3 reads TGTGCCAGCAGCCCGACAGGGGAAGAGGCCCAGTACTTC. The V and J genes are TRBV3-1 and TRBJ2-5; 8 nucleotides align to TRBD1. The germline V gene encodes CDR1 LGHDT and CDR2 YNNKEL (reference sequence). The CDR3 spans 13 residues.